This passage covers 30 T cell receptor beta chains from one sample sequenced in a study of immune cell composition in non-small cell lung cancer. This table comes from immunoSEQ multiplex PCR, and its TCRdb copy is limited to in-frame clones, with some not included. The sample consists of 1,500 to 2,000 clones, more than 65% of them appearing once. The sequencing sample was made of lung tumor tissue. The receptors come from a human donor with non-small cell lung cancer.

The chain employs TRBV30 and TRBJ2-1, with TRBD2 matching 8 bases. The CDR3 consists of 15 residues. Germline loops: CDR1 GTSNPN, CDR2 SVGIG (reference sequence). V trimming: 3 bases; J trimming: 7 bases; junction bases outside the gene matches: 11. The CDR3 here is CAWSDSGIRLNEQFF. The CDR3 DNA is TGTGCCTGGAGCGATAGCGGGATCCGTTTGAATGAGCAGTTCTTC. Supplemented by reference TRBV30 and TRBJ2-1, the full variable domain reads SQTIHQWPATLVQPVGSPLSLECTVEGTSNPNLYWYRQAAGRGLQLLFYSVGIGQISSEVPQNLSASRPQDRQFILSSKKLLLSDSGFYLCAWSDSGIRLNEQFFGPGTRLTVL.

In its sample, this clone was seen once. The chain has TRBV2 and TRBJ2-1; 7 bases map to TRBD2. Germline CDR1 and CDR2: SNHLY and FYNNEI. Trimming at V came to 6 bases and at J to 8 bases, leaving 19 bases not matched to a gene. This CDR3 is 17 amino acids long. The chain's CDR3 is CASRGPLSGGSLDEQFF. The CDR3 DNA is TGTGCCAGCAGGGGACCCCTTTCGGGAGGCTCCTTGGATGAGCAGTTCTTC.

The V call is TRBV9, the J call TRBJ2-1; TRBD2 matches at 16 bases. This CDR3 region has 19 residues. V trimming: 4 bases; J trimming: 5 bases; junction bases outside the gene matches: 12. From germline, CDR1 is SGDLS and CDR2 YYNGEE. The CDR3 spells CASSPSPGLAGGPDNEQFF. In DNA, the CDR3 is TGTGCCAGCAGCCCATCCCCGGGACTAGCGGGAGGGCCCGACAATGAGCAGTTCTTC.

This chain connects TRBV19 to TRBJ2-1, with 10 bases identical to TRBD2. The length of the CDR3 is 14 residues. Trimming took 11 bases from V and 8 from J; bases not matched to a gene: 12. CDR1 LNHDA and CDR2 SQIVND come from the germline V gene (reference sequence). The CDR3 nucleotides are TGTGCCGCCGGGGGGGGACTAGCGCCGGATGAGCAGTTCTTC. Translation: CAAGGGLAPDEQFF.

The chain combines TRBV7-9 with TRBJ1-2, with TRBD1 identical over 8 bases. CDR1 SEHNR and CDR2 FQNEAQ come from the germline V gene (reference sequence). Unmatched junction bases numbered 9, after V lost 0 bases and J lost 3 bases. CDR3 length equals 17 residues. In DNA, the CDR3 is TGTGCCAGCAGCTTAGCTGGACAGGGACCCGAAGACTATGGCTACACCTTC. This codes for CASSLAGQGPEDYGYTF.

This CDR3 is CASRYTGELFF. CDR3 bases: TGTGCCAGCCGGTACACCGGGGAGCTGTTTTTT. The rearrangement joins TRBV6-1 to TRBJ2-2; D remains ambiguous. Germline CDR1 reads MNHNS; CDR2 reads SASEGT. The CDR3 consists of 11 residues. Trimming pared 8 bases from V and 3 bases from J, leaving 4 bases between.

This chain joins TRBV10-2 and TRBJ2-6; D not certain. Per the germline V gene, CDR1 is WSHSY and CDR2 is SAAADI. Trimming took off 4 bases at V and 2 bases at J, with 15 bases between the two ends. CDR3 size: 17 residues. For the CDR3, the DNA is TGCGCCAGCAGTGGAACTTCTAGTTTTCCTGGGGCCAACGTCCTGACTTTC. This sequence encodes CASSGTSSFPGANVLTF.

The chain couples TRBV28 to TRBJ2-1; no clear D. Trimming pared 5 bases from V and 4 bases from J, leaving 3 bases between. Germline-derived CDR1 and CDR2 are MDHEN and SYDVKM. The CDR3 extends over 11 amino acids. CDR3 sequence reads: CASSPYNEQFF. The CDR3 region has the DNA TGTGCCAGCAGTCCGTACAATGAGCAGTTCTTC.

This clone was seen a few times. The CDR3 DNA sequence: TGTGCCAGCAGCTTAGACCCTGGACTGGGAGAAAAACTGTTTTTT. It codes for CASSLDPGLGEKLFF. The chain recombines TRBV7-2 with TRBJ1-4; no clear D gene. V lost 1 base and J 8 bases, leaving 14 bases between the germline ends. Looked up from germline, CDR1 is SGHTA and CDR2 is FQGNSA. The CDR3 runs 15 residues.

The chain recombines TRBV11-3 with TRBJ2-5; 12 bases are shared with TRBD2. V shed 8 bases, J shed 5 bases, and the junction held 18 bases outside the gene matches. Germline values: CDR1 SGHNT, CDR2 YENEEA. CDR3 length equals 18 residues. The CDR3 region has the DNA TGTGCCAGCCGCCCCACGACTCGACTAGCGGGAGTTAGGGAGACCCAGTACTTC. This sequence encodes CASRPTTRLAGVRETQYF.

This chain links TRBV5-4 with TRBJ2-6; 8 nucleotides align to TRBD2. The ends lost 3 bases at V and 0 bases at J; junction bases unmatched: 2. Germline V gives CDR1 SGHNT, CDR2 YYREEE (reference sequence). The CDR3 is made up of 16 amino acids. The CDR3 sequence is CASSSAGGSGANVLTF. DNA of the CDR3: TGTGCCAGCAGCTCGGCGGGGGGCTCTGGGGCCAACGTCCTGACTTTC. Drawing the rest from reference TRBV5-4 and TRBJ2-6, the complete variable domain is ETGVTQSPTHLIKTRGQQVTLRCSSQSGHNTVSWYQQALGQGPQFIFQYYREEENGRGNFPPRFSGLQFPNYSSELNVNALELDDSALYLCASSSAGGSGANVLTFGAGSRLTVL.

The V and J genes are TRBV2 and TRBJ1-2; no firm D call. Germline V gives CDR1 SNHLY, CDR2 FYNNEI. Trimming removed 4 bases at V and 5 bases at J, with 11 bases between. This CDR3 spans 13 amino acids. Written as DNA, the CDR3 is TGTGCCAGCAGTGGGGGTAGAGGGTATGGCTACACCTTC. Translating it yields CASSGGRGYGYTF.

The rearrangement uses TRBV7-7 and TRBJ2-2, with a weak D call TRBD1 (6 bases). V lost 5 bases, J lost 8 bases, and 9 bases lay in between. CDR3 length: 12 residues. The V gene's germline CDR1 is SSHAT and CDR2 FNYEAQ (reference sequence). Here the CDR3 reads CASSITGGELFF. The DNA for the CDR3 is TGTGCCAGCAGCATTACAGGGGGGGAGCTGTTTTTT.

The CDR3 reads CASSLDLFGTGNTEAFF. As DNA, the CDR3 is TGTGCCAGCAGCTTAGACTTGTTCGGGACAGGGAACACTGAAGCTTTCTTT. The rearrangement links TRBV7-9 to TRBJ1-1, with 8 positions matching TRBD1. From germline, CDR1 is SEHNR and CDR2 FQNEAQ (reference sequence). The CDR3 contains 17 residues. With 1 base clipped from V and 1 base from J, the junction kept 8 bases outside the gene matches.

The chain combines TRBV9 with TRBJ2-5; 9 bases align to TRBD2. The CDR3 is 17 residues long. After removal of 0 bases from V and 4 bases from J, the junction contained 10 bases not matched to a gene. The germline V gene encodes CDR1 SGDLS and CDR2 YYNGEE. CDR3 sequence (DNA): TGTGCCAGCAGCGTAGGCCTCCCGGGACTAGCTTCAGAGACCCAGTACTTC. Residues: CASSVGLPGLASETQYF.

This chain links TRBV7-2 with TRBJ2-5; 10 bases agree with TRBD1. The CDR3 totals 15 residues. J was trimmed by 4 bases and V by 1 base; bases with no gene match: 3. Germline lookup yields CDR1 SGHTA and CDR2 FQGNSA. CDR3 nucleotide sequence: TGTGCCAGCAGCTTAGAGACAGGGGGCAGAGAGACCCAGTACTTC. Translated, it gives CASSLETGGRETQYF.

The chain employs TRBV6-5 and TRBJ2-5; TRBD1 matches at 7 bases. Trimming took 5 bases from V and 4 from J; bases not matched to a gene: 1. This CDR3 is 12 amino acids long. Germline CDR1 is MNHEY and CDR2 is SVGAGI. The CDR3 DNA is TGTGCCAGCAGTCCAGGGGGAGAGACCCAGTACTTC. It is translated as CASSPGGETQYF.

The chain combines TRBV9 with TRBJ2-1; 9 positions match TRBD1. The CDR3 extends over 16 amino acids. The V gene's germline CDR1 is SGDLS and CDR2 YYNGEE. J was trimmed by 5 bases and V by 3 bases; bases with no gene match: 9. The CDR3 bases are TGTGCCAGCAGCGGAGAGACAGGGGGTCTTCACAATGAGCAGTTCTTC. Its protein product is CASSGETGGLHNEQFF.

This clone has only one observation. The V and J genes are TRBV27 and TRBJ2-5; no definite D call. CDR3 length: 17 residues. Germline CDR1 reads MNHEY; CDR2 reads SMNVEV (reference sequence). The ends were cut back, 3 bases at V and 5 bases at J, with 22 bases in the middle. The CDR3 sequence: CASSLIRRSVGKETQYF. The CDR3 DNA reads TGTGCCAGCAGTTTGATTCGTCGAAGCGTAGGTAAGGAGACCCAGTACTTC.

This clone appeared once. The V and J genes are TRBV2 and TRBJ1-2; D may be TRBD1 (6 bases). The germline gives CDR1 SNHLY, CDR2 FYNNEI. There are 13 residues in the CDR3. Trimming left V 4 bases short and J 6 bases short, with 12 bases between. CDR3 DNA: TGTGCCAGCAGTGTGGGGGCAGTGGATGGCTACACCTTC. It codes for CASSVGAVDGYTF.

This clone came up once. V and J are TRBV7-9 and TRBJ2-2, with D tentatively TRBD2 (6 bases). CDR1 SEHNR and CDR2 FQNEAQ come from the germline V gene (reference sequence). The CDR3 runs 15 residues. V was pared by 3 bases and J by 5 bases, with 13 bases between. CDR3 in DNA: TGTGCCAGCAGCTTCTCTAGCGATGGAACCGGGGAGCTGTTTTTT. Amino acids: CASSFSSDGTGELFF.

The chain uses TRBV6-5 and TRBJ1-1; TRBD1 might be the D (5 bases). The CDR3 runs 13 residues. Trimming shortened V by 7 bases and J by 5 bases, and 14 bases separated the two germline ends. Germline assignment: CDR1 MNHEY and CDR2 SVGAGI. CDR3 protein: CASNPPGGTEAFF. The CDR3 DNA reads as TGTGCCAGCAATCCCCCCGGGGGTACTGAAGCTTTCTTT.

The rearrangement uses TRBV5-1 and TRBJ1-6, with D possibly TRBD1 on 6 matching bases. The CDR3 has 14 amino acids. V lost 0 bases and J 7 bases, leaving 8 bases between the germline ends. Looked up from germline, CDR1 is SGHRS and CDR2 is YFSETQ. The CDR3: CASSLGQENSPLHF. DNA for the CDR3: TGCGCCAGCAGCTTGGGACAGGAAAATTCACCCCTCCACTTT. Full variable domain (missing parts from reference TRBV5-1 and TRBJ1-6): KAGVTQTPRYLIKTRGQQVTLSCSPISGHRSVSWYQQTPGQGLQFLFEYFSETQRNKGNFPGRFSGRQFSNSRSEMNVSTLELGDSALYLCASSLGQENSPLHFGNGTRLTVT.

The genes are TRBV5-5 and TRBJ1-2; the match to TRBD1 covers 8 bases. Germline V lookup: CDR1 SGHKS, CDR2 YYEKEE (reference sequence). The CDR3 is 15 amino acids. The ends lost 0 bases at V and 5 bases at J; junction bases unmatched: 6. CDR3 bases: TGTGCCAGCAGCTTGGGGGACAGGTTTTCATATGGCTACACCTTC. Translating gives CASSLGDRFSYGYTF.

The V gene is TRBV11-2, the J gene TRBJ2-5; 12 nucleotides line up with TRBD2. In germline, CDR1 is SGHAT, CDR2 FQNNGV. The CDR3 totals 14 residues. The V segment lost 4 bases and the J segment 4 bases; nucleotides outside the gene matches: 1. CDR3 sequence: CASSSLAGGETQYF. CDR3 nucleotide sequence: TGTGCCAGCAGCTCACTAGCGGGAGGAGAGACCCAGTACTTC.

The genes are TRBV4-3 and TRBJ2-4; 8 bases line up with TRBD2. This CDR3 comprises 15 residues. V shed 4 bases and J 2 bases; nucleotides not matched to a gene: 4. Germline V lookup: CDR1 LGHNA, CDR2 YSLEER. The CDR3 nucleotides read TGCGCCAGCAGCCCGCCGGGGGGGACCAAAAACATTCAGTACTTC. It encodes CASSPPGGTKNIQYF.

Note on this clone: Just one base apart from a much larger clone, this may be a read error. V is TRBV6-5 and J is TRBJ1-2; D may be TRBD1 (5 bases). V dropped 5 bases and J dropped 0 bases, with 7 bases sitting between them. Germline V gene sequence: CDR1 MNHEY, CDR2 SVGAGI. There are 13 residues in the CDR3. This CDR3 is CASSEGANYGYTF. DNA of the CDR3: TGTGCCAGCAGTGAAGGGGCTAACTATGGCTACACCTTC.

The V call is TRBV6-5, the J call TRBJ2-5; tentative D call: TRBD2 (6 bases). V lost 6 bases to trimming and J lost 4 bases, with 15 bases between them. The CDR3 extends over 14 amino acids. The germline CDR1 and CDR2 sequences are MNHEY and SVGAGI. The CDR3 DNA reads TGTGCCAGCAGCCGACTAGAAGGAGGAGAGACCCAGTACTTC. This gives the protein CASSRLEGGETQYF.

The chain links TRBV2 to TRBJ1-4; possibly TRBD1 for D (5 bases). CDR1 and CDR2 (germline): SNHLY, FYNNEI. The CDR3 sequence is 13 residues long. Trimming removed 0 bases at V and 10 bases at J, with 9 bases between. In DNA form, the CDR3 reads TGTGCCAGCAGTGAAGCGCAGGGAGGAAAACTGTTTTTT. Its translation is CASSEAQGGKLFF. The whole variable domain, filled in from reference TRBV2 and TRBJ1-4, reads EPEVTQTPSHQVTQMGQEVILRCVPISNHLYFYWYRQILGQKVEFLVSFYNNEISEKSEIFDDQFSVERPDGSNFTLKIRSTKLEDSAMYFCASSEAQGGKLFFGSGTQLSVL.

In DNA form, the CDR3 reads TGTGCCAGCAGCCACCGGTGGAGGGTTAGGAAGAGCGACGAGCAGTACTTC. Its protein product is CASSHRWRVRKSDEQYF. The chain employs TRBV5-6 and TRBJ2-7, with a weak D call TRBD2 (6 bases). V lost 4 bases and J lost 5, with 25 bases in between. The V gene's germline CDR1 is SGHDT and CDR2 YYEEEE. The length of the CDR3 is 17 residues.